This passage covers 21 T cell receptor beta chains from one sample sequenced in a study of T cells in narcolepsy. Libraries were prepared by immunoSEQ multiplex PCR; TCRdb keeps only in-frame clonotypes and omits some of them. The table records about 22,000 clones, over 70% of them present only once. The sequencing sample was made of memory (CD45RA-) CD4+ T cells from blood. These receptors came from a human donor in good health.

The genes are TRBV5-1 and TRBJ2-3; TRBD2 matches 7 bases. Germline assignment: CDR1 SGHRS and CDR2 YFSETQ. V shed 1 base, J shed 8 bases, and the junction held 13 bases outside the gene matches. The CDR3 extends over 16 amino acids. DNA of the CDR3: TGCGCCAGCAGCTTGCCCCTAGCTGGATCGGGGGGTACGCAGTATTTT. Protein product: CASSLPLAGSGGTQYF.

This clone was counted a few times. V gene TRBV18 combines with J gene TRBJ2-7, with 8 bases identical to TRBD1. This CDR3 contains 16 residues. With 1 base clipped from V and 5 bases from J, the junction kept 10 bases outside the gene matches. Germline lookup yields CDR1 KGHSH and CDR2 LQKENI. For the CDR3, the DNA is TGTGCCAGCTCACCACTAACAGGGGGATCGGCCGACGAGCAGTACTTC. This codes for CASSPLTGGSADEQYF.

This chain links TRBV7-3 with TRBJ1-1; no clear D gene. CDR1 is SGHTA, CDR2 FQGTGA, per germline. Trimming took 5 bases from V and 1 from J, leaving 11 bases between them. This CDR3 has 14 amino acids. In DNA form, the CDR3 reads TGTGCCAGCAGCGTACAGCCGCAGAACACTGAAGCTTTCTTT. As protein: CASSVQPQNTEAFF. Supplemented by reference TRBV7-3 and TRBJ1-1, the full variable domain reads GAGVSQTPSNKVTEKGKYVELRCDPISGHTALYWYRQSLGQGPEFLIYFQGTGAADDSGLPNDRFFAVRPEGSVSTLKIQRTERGDSAVYLCASSVQPQNTEAFFGQGTRLTVV.

The DNA of the CDR3 is TGTGCCAGCAGAAATCTGGAAACTGAAGCTTTCTTT. It yields the protein CASRNLETEAFF. The V and J genes are TRBV11-3 and TRBJ1-1; D is undetermined. With 6 bases removed from V and 5 bases from J, the gap between germline ends came to 10 bases. There are 12 residues in the CDR3. In germline, CDR1 is SGHNT, CDR2 YENEEA.

The V gene is TRBV7-9, the J gene TRBJ2-7; 15 nucleotides match TRBD2. The CDR3 consists of 19 residues. The ends lost 5 bases at V and 2 bases at J; junction bases unmatched: 13. The V gene's germline CDR1 is SEHNR and CDR2 FQNEAQ (reference sequence). CDR3 in amino acids: CASSDTGTSGGRTPYEQYF. The CDR3 bases are TGTGCCAGCAGCGACACCGGGACTAGCGGGGGGCGAACCCCCTACGAGCAGTACTTC.

This chain joins TRBV7-7 and TRBJ2-5; D gene uncertain. V lost 4 bases to trimming and J lost 2 bases, with 14 bases between them. The CDR3 consists of 15 residues. Germline V gene sequence: CDR1 SSHAT, CDR2 FNYEAQ (reference sequence). The CDR3 here is CASSSGRTLQETQYF. DNA of the CDR3: TGTGCCAGCAGCTCCGGGCGGACCCTACAAGAGACCCAGTACTTC.

In nucleotides, the CDR3 is TGTGCCAGCAGCGTAAGGACAGGAGCCTACGAGCAGTACTTC. Translation: CASSVRTGAYEQYF. The chain employs TRBV9 and TRBJ2-7; 7 nucleotides match TRBD1. From germline, CDR1 is SGDLS and CDR2 YYNGEE. The V gene end was trimmed by 1 base and the J gene end by 2 bases; junction bases not matched to a gene: 3. The CDR3 extends over 14 amino acids. Full variable domain (rest looked up from reference TRBV9 and TRBJ2-7): DSGVTQTPKHLITATGQRVTLRCSPRSGDLSVYWYQQSLDQGLQFLIQYYNGEERAKGNILERFSAQQFPDLHSELNLSSLELGDSALYFCASSVRTGAYEQYFGPGTRLTVT.

V gene TRBV5-4 combines with J gene TRBJ2-6; D is possibly TRBD1 (5 bases). CDR1 is SGHNT and CDR2 is YYREEE in the germline V gene (reference sequence). The V end lost 4 bases, the J end lost 2 bases, and 10 bases lay between the germline ends. This CDR3 spans 15 amino acids. The CDR3 DNA sequence: TGTGCCAGCAGCCCCAAGACAGCTGGGGCCAACGTCCTGACTTTC. It is translated as CASSPKTAGANVLTF.

V and J are TRBV7-2 and TRBJ2-5; 7 bases align to TRBD2. Germline V lookup: CDR1 SGHTA, CDR2 FQGNSA. The ends lost 4 bases at V and 3 bases at J; junction bases unmatched: 8. This CDR3 contains 15 residues. The CDR3 loop reads CASSSGRGVKETQYF. The CDR3, as DNA: TGTGCCAGCAGCTCGGGTCGGGGGGTAAAAGAGACCCAGTACTTC.

The gene calls are TRBV19 and TRBJ2-4, with 9 bases lining up with TRBD1. Germline CDR1 reads LNHDA; CDR2 reads SQIVND (reference sequence). The J segment lost 2 bases and the V segment lost 1 base, leaving 9 bases of the junction unmatched. The CDR3 covers 18 residues. The DNA of the CDR3 is TGTGCCAGTAGTATAGGTCATAACAGGGGGCGGACCAAAAACATTCAGTACTTC. It yields the protein CASSIGHNRGRTKNIQYF.

V and J are TRBV12-5 and TRBJ1-6; D is perhaps TRBD1 (5 bases). The CDR3 loop spans 13 amino acids. Germline V lookup: CDR1 LGHNT, CDR2 FRNRAP. V lost 5 bases to trimming and J lost 11 bases, with 13 bases between them. CDR3 nucleotide sequence: TGTGCTAGTGGTCTCAGGGAGAGCGCACCCCTCCACTTT. This translates into CASGLRESAPLHF.

Only one count was recorded for this clone. The chain has TRBV19 and TRBJ2-3, with TRBD1 identical over 7 bases. CDR1 is LNHDA and CDR2 is SQIVND in the germline V gene (reference sequence). CDR3 size: 15 residues. J gave up 6 bases and V 5 bases, and 11 bases lay outside the gene matches. For the CDR3, the DNA is TGTGCCAGTAGTTGGACAGGACCCCCTAGGGATACGCAGTATTTT. Residues: CASSWTGPPRDTQYF.

CDR3 nucleotides: TGTGCCAGCACCCAAGGCCTCCAAGCTTTCTTT. This encodes CASTQGLQAFF. The rearrangement uses TRBV28 and TRBJ1-1; D gene uncertain. CDR1 and CDR2 from the germline V gene are MDHEN and SYDVKM. The CDR3 length is 11 residues. V lost 7 bases, J lost 9 bases, and 12 bases lay in between.

The gene calls are TRBV7-3 and TRBJ2-2, with D hard to call. Trimming took off 5 bases at V and 5 bases at J, with 12 bases between the two ends. CDR1 and CDR2 (germline): SGHTA, FQGTGA. This CDR3 is 14 amino acids long. CDR3 sequence reads: CASSETLGTGELFF. CDR3 sequence (DNA): TGTGCCAGCAGCGAGACCTTGGGGACCGGGGAGCTGTTTTTT.

In nucleotides, the CDR3 is TGTGCCAGCAAAGGGACAGGGCCTCTTTCACCCCTCCACTTT. It is translated as CASKGTGPLSPLHF. V and J are TRBV6-1 and TRBJ1-6; 9 nucleotides align to TRBD1. Germline loops: CDR1 MNHNS, CDR2 SASEGT. Losses at the gene ends were 7 bases for V and 9 bases for J; bases not matched to a gene: 7. The CDR3 spans 14 residues.

The chain uses TRBV7-9 and TRBJ2-2; 7 bases map to TRBD2. Germline CDR1 SEHNR, CDR2 FQNEAQ (reference sequence). The CDR3 is 15 residues long. V shed 5 bases and J 5 bases; nucleotides not matched to a gene: 8. CDR3 residues: CASSPIGGLTGELFF. As DNA, the CDR3 is TGTGCCAGCAGCCCAATCGGGGGGTTGACCGGGGAGCTGTTTTTT.

This rearrangement joins TRBV5-1 to TRBJ1-2, with D unresolved. The CDR3 loop spans 14 amino acids. The germline gives CDR1 SGHRS, CDR2 YFSETQ. Trimming cost V 4 bases and J 4 bases, with 14 bases left between them. CDR3 in amino acids: CASSIETVPYGYTF. The CDR3 DNA sequence: TGCGCCAGCAGCATAGAGACGGTTCCCTATGGCTACACCTTC. Full variable domain (rest looked up from reference TRBV5-1 and TRBJ1-2): KAGVTQTPRYLIKTRGQQVTLSCSPISGHRSVSWYQQTPGQGLQFLFEYFSETQRNKGNFPGRFSGRQFSNSRSEMNVSTLELGDSALYLCASSIETVPYGYTFGSGTRLTVV.

This clone occurred a few times. V gene TRBV7-2 combines with J gene TRBJ2-2; 8 nucleotides match TRBD2. Germline CDR1 SGHTA, CDR2 FQGNSA. This CDR3 contains 14 residues. After removal of 4 bases from V and 5 bases from J, the junction contained 3 bases not matched to a gene. DNA of the CDR3: TGTGCCAGCAGCTCGGGACTAGGGACCGGGGAGCTGTTTTTT. Its translation: CASSSGLGTGELFF.

The rearrangement uses TRBV5-1 and TRBJ1-3; TRBD1 matches 8 bases. This CDR3 is built from 15 residues. The ends lost 4 bases at V and 0 bases at J; junction bases unmatched: 3. In germline, CDR1 is SGHRS, CDR2 YFSETQ. In nucleotides, the CDR3 is TGCGCCAGCAGCCACGGACAGGGCTCTGGAAACACCATATATTTT. Protein product: CASSHGQGSGNTIYF. Supplemented by reference TRBV5-1 and TRBJ1-3, the full variable domain reads KAGVTQTPRYLIKTRGQQVTLSCSPISGHRSVSWYQQTPGQGLQFLFEYFSETQRNKGNFPGRFSGRQFSNSRSEMNVSTLELGDSALYLCASSHGQGSGNTIYFGEGSWLTVV.

On this clone: The junction and the germline gene differ at one end; a read error may be behind it. The chain uses TRBV13 and TRBJ1-6; 7 positions match TRBD1. Germline CDR1 reads PRHDT; CDR2 reads FYEKMQ (reference sequence). CDR3 length equals 14 residues. CDR3 bases: TGTGCCAGCAGCGTAGGGACAGTCAATTCACCCCTCCACTTT. It yields the protein CASSVGTVNSPLHF.

The rearrangement uses TRBV27 and TRBJ1-2; a weak D match, TRBD1 (6 bases). Germline lookup yields CDR1 MNHEY and CDR2 SMNVEV (reference sequence). The CDR3 has 15 amino acids. V lost 7 bases and J lost 4, with 19 bases in between. The CDR3 DNA reads as TGTGCCAGCATGCGGGACATTTCGTTCCCCTATGGCTACACCTTC. This encodes CASMRDISFPYGYTF.